Sequencing of this TCR beta chain was carried out in a study of PD-1 blockade in mismatch repair-deficient tumors. As for the study in general: All were previously treated, progressing patients with some twelve mismatch repair-deficient cancer types. Overall study results and limits: Tumor-resident clones, often absent from pretreatment blood, expanded after pembrolizumab and then contracted.

PCR or immunohistochemistry showed mismatch repair deficiency in every enrolled patient. TCR sequencing covered a few patients who responded to pembrolizumab. The ends lost 6 bases at V and 3 bases at J; junction bases unmatched: 5. This CDR3 has 15 residues. Germline V CDR1 and CDR2: MDHEN, SYDVKM. Profiling relied on immunoSEQ multiplex PCR, and the TCRdb table lists in-frame clones only, not all of them. The table includes fewer than 100,000 clones, about 85% detected once. Worth noting for this clone: The antigen is unknown.

This clonotype was sampled from an adult with mismatch repair-deficient cancer. Sample: peripheral blood, taken 12 weeks after starting pembrolizumab. This sequence joins TRBV28 and TRBJ1-5, with TRBD1 identical over 10 bases. This CDR3 reads CASRRQGAFNQPQHF. The CDR3 region has the DNA TGTGCCAGCAGAAGACAGGGGGCTTTCAATCAGCCCCAGCATTTT.